This T cell receptor (beta chain) appears in the sequencing data of a study of blood T cell repertoires in COVID-19. CDR1 SGDLS and CDR2 YYNGEE come from the germline V gene. The CDR3 consists of 14 residues. The germline V and J ends were trimmed by 0 bases and 6 bases, with 11 bases remaining between them. In the original processing: Counts of nucleated cells, estimated from reference gene primer amplification, were obtained. The assay was immunoSEQ multiplex PCR, and TCRdb's table has in-frame clones only and misses some. The V and J calls and the clone size are those of that table, but D and trimming were determined from the DNA. The top ten hold around 0.97% of the sample, which has tens of thousands of clones, 90% seen once.

The sequenced sample consisted of peripheral blood. The clonotype originates from a woman in her 50s in a cohort sampled during active COVID-19. The chain uses TRBV9 and TRBJ2-3; D possibly corresponds to TRBD2 (6 bases). DNA for the CDR3: TGTGCCAGCAGCGTAGGTGGGACTTACGATACGCAGTATTTT. Protein product: CASSVGGTYDTQYF.